Below, one T cell receptor beta chain is given with its context. Its antigen is still unknown. No base-level quality is on record; no much larger clone is a single base apart. The data were taken from a study of CD8 T cells in Susac syndrome (dated by TCRdb to between 2018 and 2021). For context, the study as a whole: The study used repertoire sequencing to test whether antigen drove CD8+ T cell activation and differentiation in Susac syndrome. The study compared CD8+ T cell repertoire clonality among roughly 12 healthy donors, about 14 Susac syndrome patients and roughly 15 multiple sclerosis patients. Broader findings and caveats from the paper: The study acknowledged that relatively few individuals were included in the TCR sequencing and HLA analysis.

RNA was extracted with the RNeasy kit and roughly 0.45 to 1 ug was reverse transcribed using random hexamers. The immunoSEQ multiplex PCR assay, covering 54 Vbeta and 13 Jbeta segments, was used to amplify TCR beta CDR3 regions. PCR amplification bias was corrected using a synthetic template baseline for primer optimization and computational correction. Per the source publication's procedure: Only productive sequences were kept, with reads annotated to V, D and J genes according to IMGT and analyzed in immunoSEQ Analyzer. Clonality was computed as one minus Shannon entropy normalized by log2 of the number of productive unique sequences. Public and private clones were assessed among the 100 most prevalent clones of each patient and control. Susac-specific clones were defined as absent from healthy and MS cohorts, some 1,000 published viral clones and other ImmuneACCESS disease sequences. In-frame beta chains were kept once TCRdb had trimmed the public reads at Q25 with fastp and called clones with MiXCR. Rows matching on CDR3 protein sequence are summarized as one entry with the most common DNA and genes. The V and J calls and clone size are TCRdb's, not the authors'. The sample data list 69,000 or so distinct CDR3 sequences, and 90% to 95% of these were observed just once. The ten largest clones capture less than 0.65% of the sample.

The CDR3 runs 17 amino acids, cysteine and phenylalanine included. Of the read, only the CDR3 DNA is kept; its 51 bases are in frame from base 1. The germline V gene (reference sequence) gives CDR1 as LGHDT and CDR2 as YNNKEL. V drops 1 base and J drops 2 bases, leaving 14 bases in between. Peripheral blood CD8+ and CD4+ T cells from healthy donors, Susac syndrome patients and multiple sclerosis patients were profiled using high-throughput TCR beta sequencing. The multiple sclerosis controls were treatment-naive patients whose relapsing-remitting disease, either stable or active, fulfilled the revised McDonald criteria. CD8+ TEMRA cells were enriched by FACS, while bulk CD8+ and CD4+ T cells were purified by magnetic negative isolation. Blood was drawn into EDTA tubes, processed within 24 hours, and PBMCs were isolated by density gradient centrifugation. PBMCs intended for TCR sequencing were cryopreserved in liquid nitrogen and thawed later in a water bath at 37 degrees C. The sorted or isolated CD4+, CD8+ and CD8+ TEMRA cells had a purity of 90% or higher.

The TCR sequence derives from a human donor with multiple sclerosis. The sequenced material came from CD8+ T cells from PBMCs. The chain uses TRBV3-1 and TRBJ2-2; the D gene lacks a confident call. The CDR3 protein: CASSQVVVFSNTGELFF. The sequenced DNA: TGTGCCAGCAGCCAAGTTGTCGTGTTCAGTAACACCGGGGAGCTGTTTTTT.